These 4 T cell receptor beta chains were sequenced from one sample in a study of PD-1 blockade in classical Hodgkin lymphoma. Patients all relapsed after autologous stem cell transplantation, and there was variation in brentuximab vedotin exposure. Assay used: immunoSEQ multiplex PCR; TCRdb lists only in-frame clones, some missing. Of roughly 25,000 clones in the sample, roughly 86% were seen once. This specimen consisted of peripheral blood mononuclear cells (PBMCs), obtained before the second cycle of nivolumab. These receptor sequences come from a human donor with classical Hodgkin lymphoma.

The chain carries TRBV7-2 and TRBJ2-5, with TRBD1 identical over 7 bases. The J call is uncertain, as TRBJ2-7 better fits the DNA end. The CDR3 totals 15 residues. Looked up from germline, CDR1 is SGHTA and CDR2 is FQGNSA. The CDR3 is CASSSQTGSSYEQYF. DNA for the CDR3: TGTGCCAGCAGCTCGCAGACAGGGAGCTCCTACGAGCAGTACTTC.

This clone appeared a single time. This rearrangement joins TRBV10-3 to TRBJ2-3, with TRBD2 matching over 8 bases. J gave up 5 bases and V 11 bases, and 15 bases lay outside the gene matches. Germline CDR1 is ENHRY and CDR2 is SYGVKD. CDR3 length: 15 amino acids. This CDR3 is CASSGDRGGQDTQYF. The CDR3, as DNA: TGTGCCTCCAGCGGCGACCGGGGGGGGCAAGATACGCAGTATTTT.

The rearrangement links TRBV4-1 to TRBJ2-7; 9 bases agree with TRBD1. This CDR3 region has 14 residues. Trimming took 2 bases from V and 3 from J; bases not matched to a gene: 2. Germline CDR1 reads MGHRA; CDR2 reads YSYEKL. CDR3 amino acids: CASSQMTGGYEQYF. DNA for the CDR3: TGCGCCAGCAGCCAAATGACAGGGGGCTACGAGCAGTACTTC.

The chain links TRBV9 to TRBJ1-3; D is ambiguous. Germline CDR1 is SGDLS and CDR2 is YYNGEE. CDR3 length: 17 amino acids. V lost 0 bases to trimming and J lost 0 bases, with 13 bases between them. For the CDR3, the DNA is TGTGCCAGCAGCGTAGAGTCCTCGGAGGTCTCTGGAAACACCATATATTTT. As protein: CASSVESSEVSGNTIYF.